What follows are 25 T cell receptor beta chains derived from one specimen sequenced in a study of blood T cells in healthy people across ages (dated by TCRdb to between 2015 and 2017). The library was built by means of 5' RACE. Sequenced using an Illumina HiSeq 2500. The second PCR ran for roughly 7 to 11 cycles and used a J-beta primer mix along with a sample-barcoded 5' primer. TCRdb trimmed the raw reads at Q25, called clones with MiXCR and kept productive beta chains. Each CDR3 protein gets just one entry, which takes the most common genes and DNA from the rows behind it. For this sample there are about 680,000 distinct CDR3 sequences; approximately 49% appear just once. Jointly, the top ten make up about 32% of the sample. Source material: blood. Every receptor here comes from a woman aged 55-69 years in good health.

This clonotype was seen a handful of times. The genes are TRBV20-1 and TRBJ2-1, with TRBD2 matching 7 bases. The germline gives CDR1 DFQATT, CDR2 SNEGSKA (reference sequence). Trimming took 3 bases from V and 5 from J; bases not matched to a gene: 4. CDR3 length: 13 residues. The CDR3: CSARASGNNEQFF. The CDR3 DNA is TGCAGTGCTAGGGCTAGCGGAAACAATGAGCAGTTCTTC.

This chain uses TRBV20-1 with TRBJ2-5; TRBD2 agrees at 7 bases. Germline lookup yields CDR1 DFQATT and CDR2 SNEGSKA (reference sequence). The J segment lost 3 bases and the V segment lost 3 bases, leaving 10 bases of the junction unmatched. The CDR3 has 15 amino acids. The CDR3 DNA follows: TGCAGTGCTAGTCCCGGACGAGCGGGAAAAGAGACCCAGTACTTC. Its protein product is CSASPGRAGKETQYF.

The chain combines TRBV10-3 with TRBJ1-2; 9 nucleotides match TRBD1. The CDR3 totals 14 residues. Germline-derived CDR1 and CDR2 are ENHRY and SYGVKD. J gave up 5 bases and V 3 bases, and 4 bases lay outside the gene matches. The CDR3 region has the DNA TGTGCCATCAGTGAAAGGGACAGGGTATATGGCTACACCTTC. This translates into CAISERDRVYGYTF.

CDR3: CASGPWGTDNTEAFF. The CDR3 nucleotides read TGTGCCAGCGGCCCCTGGGGGACGGACAACACTGAAGCTTTCTTT. The gene calls are TRBV25-1 and TRBJ1-1, with a tentative D call TRBD1 (5 bases). Per the germline V gene, CDR1 is MGHDK and CDR2 is SYGVNS. Trimming took 8 bases from V and 2 from J, leaving 18 bases between them. The length of the CDR3 is 15 residues.

The sample holds one count of this clonotype. This chain uses TRBV7-9 with TRBJ2-6; D is unresolved. V lost 6 bases and J 6 bases, leaving 12 bases between the germline ends. CDR3 length: 14 residues. In germline, CDR1 is SEHNR, CDR2 FQNEAQ (reference sequence). The CDR3 loop is CASREFVEANVLTF. For the CDR3, the DNA is TGTGCCAGCAGAGAGTTTGTGGAGGCCAACGTCCTGACTTTC.

The V and J genes are TRBV9 and TRBJ2-5; D is perhaps TRBD1 or TRBD2 (6 bases each). V lost 3 bases, J lost 5 bases, and 17 bases lay in between. The CDR3 covers 15 residues. Germline V gene sequence: CDR1 SGDLS, CDR2 YYNGEE. CDR3 loop: CASSESTGGGETQYF. Here the CDR3 DNA reads TGTGCCAGCAGCGAGTCGACAGGAGGGGGGGAGACCCAGTACTTC.

The chain combines TRBV7-9 with TRBJ2-7; 9 positions match TRBD1. V shed 4 bases and J 3 bases; nucleotides not matched to a gene: 10. CDR3 size: 16 residues. Looked up from germline, CDR1 is SEHNR and CDR2 is FQNEAQ (reference sequence). The CDR3 loop is CASSSARGQGDYEQYF. The CDR3 bases are TGTGCCAGCAGCTCAGCCCGGGGACAGGGCGACTACGAGCAGTACTTC.

This clonotype was detected only a few times. One end of the junction fails to match germline, which may point to a read error. The chain recombines TRBV15 with TRBJ2-6; D is perhaps TRBD1 (6 bases). Per germline, CDR1 LNHNV and CDR2 YYDKDF (reference sequence). This CDR3 has 18 residues. The CDR3 here is CATSITTDRSSGANALTF. DNA of the CDR3: TGTGCCACCAGCATTACCACCGACAGGAGCTCTGGGGCCAACGCCCTGACTTTC.

As concerns this clonotype: Relative to the germline gene, one junction end is altered; a read error may explain this. CDR3: CSVVRAGVYNGQFF. DNA of the CDR3: TGCAGCGTTGTGCGGGCAGGGGTTTACAATGGGCAGTTCTTC. The chain links TRBV29-1 to TRBJ2-1; tentatively, D is TRBD1 (6 bases). Germline V lookup: CDR1 SQVTM, CDR2 ANQGSEA. The CDR3 has 14 amino acids.

In its sample, this clonotype was seen a few times. This chain connects TRBV29-1 to TRBJ2-3, with TRBD2 matching 9 bases. CDR1 and CDR2 from the germline V gene are SQVTM and ANQGSEA. This CDR3 is built from 16 residues. Unmatched junction bases numbered 17, after V lost 8 bases and J lost 5 bases. CDR3 coding DNA: TGCAGCACACAAACCGGGGCGGGAGGGCCTAGAGATACGCAGTATTTT. This codes for CSTQTGAGGPRDTQYF.

This clonotype has a count of ten or more. The chain couples TRBV29-1 to TRBJ2-5; D remains unclear. The CDR3 is 11 residues long. Germline CDR1 and CDR2: SQVTM and ANQGSEA. V gave up 4 bases and J gave up 4 bases, with 7 bases separating them. The CDR3 DNA reads as TGCAGCGTTGGGGAAGGAGAGACCCAGTACTTC. Translating gives CSVGEGETQYF.

V and J are TRBV6-2 or TRBV6-3 and TRBJ2-1; no firm D call. CDR3 length: 13 residues. Trimming took off 6 bases at V and 8 bases at J, with 14 bases between the two ends. CDR1 is MNHEY, CDR2 SVGEGT, per germline. CDR3 sequence: CASSPPQEHEQFF. The CDR3 nucleotides read TGTGCCAGCAGCCCGCCCCAGGAGCATGAGCAGTTCTTC.

The V and J genes are TRBV5-1 and TRBJ2-7; 7 bases line up with TRBD2. The V gene's germline CDR1 is SGHRS and CDR2 YFSETQ. Trimming took 4 bases from V and 2 from J; bases not matched to a gene: 9. CDR3 size: 15 residues. This CDR3 reads CASSPTSTTPYEQYF. The CDR3, as DNA: TGCGCCAGCAGCCCGACTAGCACCACCCCCTACGAGCAGTACTTC.

The genes are TRBV7-2 and TRBJ2-1; TRBD2 matches 9 bases. Looked up from germline, CDR1 is SGHTA and CDR2 is FQGNSA. With V trimmed by 0 bases and J by 10 bases, 7 bases remained unmatched. The CDR3 runs 15 residues. The CDR3 protein is CASSLARREGAEQFF. DNA for the CDR3: TGTGCCAGCAGCTTAGCGCGGCGGGAGGGGGCGGAGCAGTTCTTC.

The table lists this clonotype with a few counts. The chain is built from TRBV28 and TRBJ2-7, with 11 bases aligning to TRBD2. J lost 7 bases, V lost 5 bases, and 16 bases had no gene match. CDR1 and CDR2 (germline): MDHEN, SYDVKM. The CDR3 consists of 17 residues. This chain's CDR3 is CASSLTTSGRGSNEQYF. The DNA of the CDR3 is TGTGCCAGCAGTCTTACAACTAGCGGGAGAGGGAGCAATGAGCAGTACTTC.

The chain recombines TRBV28 with TRBJ2-1; weak D call: TRBD1 (5 bases). Per the germline V gene, CDR1 is MDHEN and CDR2 is SYDVKM. CDR3 length: 15 amino acids. V lost 6 bases and J lost 0, with 12 bases in between. The CDR3 region is CASSLDTYSYNEQFF. In nucleotides, the CDR3 is TGTGCCAGCAGCTTGGACACCTACTCCTACAATGAGCAGTTCTTC.

A few counts support this clonotype. The J gene is TRBJ2-6, the V gene TRBV5-5, with D possibly being TRBD1 (8 bases). The CDR3 is 20 amino acids. Germline V gives CDR1 SGHKS, CDR2 YYEKEE (reference sequence). V lost 3 bases to trimming and J lost 0 bases, with 22 bases between them. For the CDR3, the DNA is TGTGCCAGCAGCTCGGGGACAGGACTAGGCGTTAGCTCTGGGGCCAACGTCCTGACTTTC. Its translation is CASSSGTGLGVSSGANVLTF.

This clonotype has more than one count but fewer than ten. The chain has TRBV29-1 and TRBJ2-5, with D possibly TRBD1 on 5 matching bases. Trimming removed 3 bases from V and 1 base from J, with 18 bases in between. The CDR3 has 16 amino acids. From germline, CDR1 is SQVTM and CDR2 ANQGSEA. Here the CDR3 reads CSVDPLLWGSQETQYF. The DNA of the CDR3 is TGCAGCGTTGATCCATTACTTTGGGGCAGCCAAGAGACCCAGTACTTC.

The chain has TRBV10-3 and TRBJ2-1, with D maybe TRBD1 (5 bases). Trimming stripped 6 bases from V and 1 base from J, with 10 bases between. Germline CDR1 and CDR2: ENHRY and SYGVKD. This CDR3 comprises 14 residues. The CDR3 DNA reads as TGTGCCATCAGAACAGGATATTCCTACAATGAGCAGTTCTTC. Residues: CAIRTGYSYNEQFF.

The V gene is TRBV20-1, the J gene TRBJ2-5; 9 positions agree with TRBD2. Germline CDR1 and CDR2: DFQATT and SNEGSKA (reference sequence). CDR3 size: 15 residues. The J segment lost 5 bases and the V segment lost 3 bases, leaving 10 bases of the junction unmatched. The CDR3 DNA reads TGCAGTGCTAGGGAGGGTAGCGGGAGAGGGGAGACCCAGTACTTC. Translating gives CSAREGSGRGETQYF.

This chain joins TRBV14 and TRBJ2-7; 9 bases fit TRBD1. The trim removed 4 bases at V and 1 base at J, leaving 8 bases unmatched. Germline V gene lookup returns CDR1 SGHDN and CDR2 FVKESK. CDR3 length: 16 amino acids. The CDR3 DNA follows: TGTGCCAGCAGCCGCCTGGGACAGGGAGGATCCTACGAGCAGTACTTC. Its translation is CASSRLGQGGSYEQYF.

V gene TRBV7-2 combines with J gene TRBJ2-3, with D unclear. The V gene lost 4 bases and the J gene lost 0 bases, with 11 bases spanning the gap. Germline loops: CDR1 SGHTA, CDR2 FQGNSA. The CDR3 has 15 amino acids. CDR3 region: CASSSQSGSTDTQYF. CDR3 nucleotides: TGTGCCAGCAGCTCCCAGTCAGGTAGCACAGATACGCAGTATTTT.

V gene TRBV6-1 combines with J gene TRBJ2-5, with 8 bases lining up with TRBD2. Germline V gives CDR1 MNHNS, CDR2 SASEGT. V shed 5 bases, J shed 7 bases, and the junction held 12 bases outside the gene matches. The CDR3 is made up of 15 amino acids. CDR3 protein: CASSSIAGSVRTQYF. For the CDR3, the DNA is TGTGCCAGCAGTTCCATAGCGGGATCGGTCCGGACCCAGTACTTC.

The V call is TRBV6-2 or TRBV6-3, the J call TRBJ2-1, with 13 bases that match TRBD2. CDR3 length: 17 amino acids. The germline gives CDR1 MNHEY, CDR2 SVGEGT. With 3 bases clipped from V and 9 bases from J, the junction kept 11 bases outside the gene matches. The CDR3 is CASSYRRLAGGKVEQFF. The CDR3, as DNA: TGTGCCAGCAGTTATCGCCGACTAGCGGGAGGTAAGGTTGAGCAGTTCTTC.

The chain couples TRBV4-3 to TRBJ1-1, with D tentatively TRBD1 (5 bases). The CDR3 has 13 residues. The V and J ends lost 0 bases and 9 bases respectively, with 11 bases between them. Per the germline V gene, CDR1 is LGHNA and CDR2 is YSLEER. The DNA of the CDR3 is TGCGCCAGCAGCCAAGATTCGAGACAGCAAGCTTTCTTT. Protein: CASSQDSRQQAFF.